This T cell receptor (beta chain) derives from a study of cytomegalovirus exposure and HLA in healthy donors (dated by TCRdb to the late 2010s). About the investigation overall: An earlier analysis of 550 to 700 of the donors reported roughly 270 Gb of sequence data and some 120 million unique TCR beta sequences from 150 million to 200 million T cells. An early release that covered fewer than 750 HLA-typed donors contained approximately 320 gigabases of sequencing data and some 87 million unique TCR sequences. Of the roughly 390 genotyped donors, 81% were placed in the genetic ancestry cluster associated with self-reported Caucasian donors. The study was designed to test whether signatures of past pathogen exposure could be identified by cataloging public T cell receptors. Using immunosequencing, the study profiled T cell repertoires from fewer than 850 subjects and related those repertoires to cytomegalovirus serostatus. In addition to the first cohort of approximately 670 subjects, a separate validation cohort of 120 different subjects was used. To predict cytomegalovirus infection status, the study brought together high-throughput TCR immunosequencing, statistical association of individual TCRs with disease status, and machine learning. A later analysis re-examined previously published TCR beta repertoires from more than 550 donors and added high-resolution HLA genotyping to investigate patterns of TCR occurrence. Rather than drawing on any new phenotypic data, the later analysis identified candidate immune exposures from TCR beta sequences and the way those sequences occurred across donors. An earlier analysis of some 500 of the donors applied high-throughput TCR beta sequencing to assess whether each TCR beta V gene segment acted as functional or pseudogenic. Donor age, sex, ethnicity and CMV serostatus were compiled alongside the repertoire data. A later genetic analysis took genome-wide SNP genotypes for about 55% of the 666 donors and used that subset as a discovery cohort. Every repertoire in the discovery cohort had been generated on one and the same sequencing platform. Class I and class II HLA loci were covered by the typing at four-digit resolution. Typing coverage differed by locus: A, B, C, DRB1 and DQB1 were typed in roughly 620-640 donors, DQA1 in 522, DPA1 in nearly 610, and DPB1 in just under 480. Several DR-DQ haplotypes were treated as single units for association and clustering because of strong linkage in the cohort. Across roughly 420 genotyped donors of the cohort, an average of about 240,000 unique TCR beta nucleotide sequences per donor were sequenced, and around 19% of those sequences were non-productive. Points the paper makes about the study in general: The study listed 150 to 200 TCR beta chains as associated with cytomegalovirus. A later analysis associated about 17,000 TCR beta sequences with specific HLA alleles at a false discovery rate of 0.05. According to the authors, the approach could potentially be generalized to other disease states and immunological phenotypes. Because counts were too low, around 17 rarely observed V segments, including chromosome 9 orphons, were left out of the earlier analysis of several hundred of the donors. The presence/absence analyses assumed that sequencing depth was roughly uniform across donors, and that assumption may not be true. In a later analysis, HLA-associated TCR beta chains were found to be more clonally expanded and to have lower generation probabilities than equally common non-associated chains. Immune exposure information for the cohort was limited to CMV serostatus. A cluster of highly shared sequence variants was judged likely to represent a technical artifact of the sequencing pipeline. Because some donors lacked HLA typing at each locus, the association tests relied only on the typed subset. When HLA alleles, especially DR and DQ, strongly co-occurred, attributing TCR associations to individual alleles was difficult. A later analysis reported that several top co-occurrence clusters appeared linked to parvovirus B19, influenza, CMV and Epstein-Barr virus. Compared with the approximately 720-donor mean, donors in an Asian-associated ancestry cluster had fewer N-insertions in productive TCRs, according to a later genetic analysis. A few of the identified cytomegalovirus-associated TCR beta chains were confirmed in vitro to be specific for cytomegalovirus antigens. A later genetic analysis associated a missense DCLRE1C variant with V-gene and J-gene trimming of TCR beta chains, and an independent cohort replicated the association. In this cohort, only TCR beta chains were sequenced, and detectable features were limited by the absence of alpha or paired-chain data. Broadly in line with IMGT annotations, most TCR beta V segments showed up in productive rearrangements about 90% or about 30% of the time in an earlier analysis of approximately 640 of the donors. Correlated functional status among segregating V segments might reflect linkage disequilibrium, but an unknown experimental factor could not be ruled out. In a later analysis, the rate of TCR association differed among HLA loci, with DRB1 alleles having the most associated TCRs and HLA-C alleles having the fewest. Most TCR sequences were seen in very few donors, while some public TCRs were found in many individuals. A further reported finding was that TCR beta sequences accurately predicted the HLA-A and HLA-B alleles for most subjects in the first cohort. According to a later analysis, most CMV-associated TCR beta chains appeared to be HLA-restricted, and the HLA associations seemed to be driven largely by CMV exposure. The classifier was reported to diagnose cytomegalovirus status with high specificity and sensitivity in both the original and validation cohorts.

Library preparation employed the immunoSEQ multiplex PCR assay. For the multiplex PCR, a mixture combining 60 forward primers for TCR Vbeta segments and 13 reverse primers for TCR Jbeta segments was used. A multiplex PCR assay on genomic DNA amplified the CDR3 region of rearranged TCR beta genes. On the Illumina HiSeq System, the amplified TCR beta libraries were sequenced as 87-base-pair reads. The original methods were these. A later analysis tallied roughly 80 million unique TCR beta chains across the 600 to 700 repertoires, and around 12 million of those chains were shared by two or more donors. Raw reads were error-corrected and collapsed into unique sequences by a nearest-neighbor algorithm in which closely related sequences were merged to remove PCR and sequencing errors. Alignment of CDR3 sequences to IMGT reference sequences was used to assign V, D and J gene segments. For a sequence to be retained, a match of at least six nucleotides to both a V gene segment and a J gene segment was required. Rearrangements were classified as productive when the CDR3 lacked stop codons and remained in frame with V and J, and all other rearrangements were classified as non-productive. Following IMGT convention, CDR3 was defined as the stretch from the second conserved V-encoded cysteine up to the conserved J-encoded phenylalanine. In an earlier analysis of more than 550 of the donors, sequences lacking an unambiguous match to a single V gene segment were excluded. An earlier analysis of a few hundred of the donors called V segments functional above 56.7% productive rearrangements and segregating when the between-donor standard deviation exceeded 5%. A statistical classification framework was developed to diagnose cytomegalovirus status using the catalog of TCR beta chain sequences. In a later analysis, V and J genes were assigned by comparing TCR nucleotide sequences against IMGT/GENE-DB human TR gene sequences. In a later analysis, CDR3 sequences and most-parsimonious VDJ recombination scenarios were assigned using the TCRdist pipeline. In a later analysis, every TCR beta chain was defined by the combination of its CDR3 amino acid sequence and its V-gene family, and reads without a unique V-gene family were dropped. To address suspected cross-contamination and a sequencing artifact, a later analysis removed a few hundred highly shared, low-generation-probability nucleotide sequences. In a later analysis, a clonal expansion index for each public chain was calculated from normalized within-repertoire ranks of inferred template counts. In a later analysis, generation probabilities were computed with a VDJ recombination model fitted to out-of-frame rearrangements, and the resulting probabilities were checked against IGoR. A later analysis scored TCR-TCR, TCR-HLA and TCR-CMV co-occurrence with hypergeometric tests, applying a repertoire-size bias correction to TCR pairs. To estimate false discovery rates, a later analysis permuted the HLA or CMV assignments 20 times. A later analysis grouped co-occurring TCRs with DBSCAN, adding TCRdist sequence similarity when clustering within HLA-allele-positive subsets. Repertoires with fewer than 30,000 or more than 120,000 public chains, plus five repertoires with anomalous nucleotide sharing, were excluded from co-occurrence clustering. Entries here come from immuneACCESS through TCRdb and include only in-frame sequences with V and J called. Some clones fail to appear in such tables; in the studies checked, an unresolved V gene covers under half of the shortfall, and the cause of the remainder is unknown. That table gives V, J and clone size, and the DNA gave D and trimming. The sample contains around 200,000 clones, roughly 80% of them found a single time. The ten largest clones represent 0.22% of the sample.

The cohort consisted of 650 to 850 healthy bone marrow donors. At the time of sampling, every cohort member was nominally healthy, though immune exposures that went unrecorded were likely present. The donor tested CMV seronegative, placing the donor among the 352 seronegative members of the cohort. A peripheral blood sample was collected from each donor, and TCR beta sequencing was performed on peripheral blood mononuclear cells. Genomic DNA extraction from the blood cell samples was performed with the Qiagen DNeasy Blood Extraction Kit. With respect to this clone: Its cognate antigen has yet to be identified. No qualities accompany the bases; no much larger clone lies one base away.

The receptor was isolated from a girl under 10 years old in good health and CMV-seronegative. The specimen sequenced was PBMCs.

The base sequence is TGTGCCAGCAGTTACTTTAACCAAGAGACCCAGTACTTC. The resulting protein is CASSYFNQETQYF. The V gene is TRBV6-5 and the J gene is TRBJ2-5; the D gene identity is not certain. The V and J ends are trimmed by 1 base and 0 bases, leaving 3 bases between them. Including cysteine and phenylalanine, the CDR3 has 13 amino acids. The entry retains the CDR3 DNA only, 39 bases that are in frame from base 1. CDR1 and CDR2 (MNHEY, SVGAGI) derive from the germline V gene.